Below, 14 T cell receptor beta chains from the same sample are listed, as sequenced in a study of T cell responses to AZD1222 COVID-19 vaccine. Only in-frame clones appear in the TCRdb table, and some are missing; sequencing was by immunoSEQ multiplex PCR. Counted here are 150,000 to 170,000 clones, 88% occurring once; the ten biggest clones make up less than 3.5%. The sequencing used peripheral blood, collected on day 0 of AZD1222 vaccination. The receptors were gathered from an adult in good health.

V is TRBV15 and J is TRBJ2-1, with D perhaps TRBD2 (6 bases). The CDR3 consists of 14 residues. The germline V and J ends were trimmed by 5 bases and 6 bases, with 14 bases remaining between them. The germline V gene has CDR1 LNHNV and CDR2 YYDKDF (reference sequence). DNA of the CDR3: TGTGCCACCAGCGTCGGAGGCGGGGTCAATGAGCAGTTCTTC. Its protein product is CATSVGGGVNEQFF. The full variable domain, with the rest looked up from reference TRBV15 and TRBJ2-1, is DAMVIQNPRYQVTQFGKPVTLSCSQTLNHNVMYWYQQKSSQAPKLLFHYYDKDFNNEADTPDNFQSRRPNTSFCFLDIRSPGLGDTAMYLCATSVGGGVNEQFFGPGTRLTVL.

This rearrangement joins TRBV7-2 to TRBJ2-5; the D gene could be TRBD1 or TRBD2 (5 bases each). Trimming took off 4 bases at V and 4 bases at J, with 10 bases between the two ends. Germline lookup yields CDR1 SGHTA and CDR2 FQGNSA. The length of the CDR3 is 13 residues. Here the CDR3 reads CASSSSGTETQYF. DNA for the CDR3: TGTGCCAGCAGCTCCTCCGGGACAGAGACCCAGTACTTC. Full variable domain (rest looked up from reference TRBV7-2 and TRBJ2-5): GAGVSQSPSNKVTEKGKDVELRCDPISGHTALYWYRQSLGQGLEFLIYFQGNSAPDKSGLPSDRFSAERTGGSVSTLTIQRTQQEDSAVYLCASSSSGTETQYFGPGTRLLVL.

This chain joins TRBV10-3 and TRBJ1-6; D uncertain. The CDR3 runs to 13 residues. The V and J ends lost 9 bases and 7 bases respectively, with 13 bases between them. The V gene's germline CDR1 is ENHRY and CDR2 SYGVKD. The CDR3 DNA is TGTGCCATAGGCCCCCATTTAAATTCACCCCTCCACTTT. Translated, it gives CAIGPHLNSPLHF.

Only one count was recorded for this clone. V and J are TRBV6-6 and TRBJ2-7; no reliable D call. The CDR3 covers 14 residues. Germline V gene sequence: CDR1 MNHNY, CDR2 SVGAGI (reference sequence). V lost 5 bases to trimming and J lost 0 bases, with 11 bases between them. CDR3 region: CASSRRASSYEQYF. The CDR3 region has the DNA TGTGCCAGCAGTCGACGGGCGAGCTCCTACGAGCAGTACTTC.

The CDR3 sequence: CASSLDYVGTEAFF. The DNA for the CDR3 is TGCGCCAGCAGCTTGGATTATGTGGGCACTGAAGCTTTCTTT. The chain recombines TRBV5-1 with TRBJ1-1; no firm D call. Trimming shortened V by 0 bases and J by 4 bases, and 10 bases separated the two germline ends. The CDR3 consists of 14 residues. Germline CDR1 and CDR2: SGHRS and YFSETQ.

The chain uses TRBV4-1 and TRBJ2-1; D unresolved. Between the trimmed V and J ends, which lost 4 bases and 0 bases, there was a span of 16 bases. Germline CDR1 MGHRA, CDR2 YSYEKL. The CDR3 totals 17 residues. The CDR3 region is CASSPSMAVSSYNEQFF. CDR3 coding DNA: TGCGCCAGCAGCCCGTCCATGGCAGTTAGCTCCTACAATGAGCAGTTCTTC.

The gene calls are TRBV24-1 and TRBJ2-3; either TRBD1 or TRBD2 may supply D (5 bases each). Trimming took 5 bases from V and 3 from J, leaving 17 bases between them. The CDR3 has 16 amino acids. Germline CDR1 KGHDR, CDR2 SFDVKD. The CDR3 loop reads CATSGKLVGTTDTQYF. The CDR3 bases are TGTGCCACCAGTGGTAAACTAGTCGGGACGACAGATACGCAGTATTTT.

The V gene is TRBV9, the J gene TRBJ1-4, with D possibly TRBD1 on 5 matching bases. V was trimmed by 0 bases and J by 3 bases, leaving 9 bases between them. CDR1 SGDLS and CDR2 YYNGEE come from the germline V gene. The CDR3 is 15 amino acids. CDR3 loop: CASSVGGRPNEKLFF. The DNA of the CDR3 is TGTGCCAGCAGCGTAGGGGGACGGCCTAATGAAAAACTGTTTTTT. Full variable domain (remainder filled in from reference TRBV9 and TRBJ1-4): DSGVTQTPKHLITATGQRVTLRCSPRSGDLSVYWYQQSLDQGLQFLIQYYNGEERAKGNILERFSAQQFPDLHSELNLSSLELGDSALYFCASSVGGRPNEKLFFGSGTQLSVL.

This clone appeared a single time. The CDR3 region is CASSQEASVSGEQYF. The CDR3 DNA reads as TGCGCCAGCAGCCAAGAGGCATCGGTCTCGGGCGAGCAGTACTTC. This chain uses TRBV4-3 with TRBJ2-7; D is unresolved. This CDR3 spans 15 amino acids. Trimming pared 0 bases from V and 6 bases from J, leaving 15 bases between. CDR1 is LGHNA and CDR2 is YSLEER in the germline V gene.

The CDR3 protein is CASSPWGGYHEQYF. For the CDR3, the DNA is TGTGCCAGCAGTCCCTGGGGAGGGTATCACGAGCAGTACTTC. V usage is TRBV27 and J usage is TRBJ2-7; 7 bases line up with TRBD2. Germline loops: CDR1 MNHEY, CDR2 SMNVEV (reference sequence). The CDR3 extends over 14 amino acids. The V and J ends lost 5 bases and 5 bases, in that order; junction bases with no gene match: 9.

In its sample, this clone was seen once. This sequence joins TRBV5-1 and TRBJ1-2; D is uncertain. The CDR3 spans 14 residues. The germline V gene encodes CDR1 SGHRS and CDR2 YFSETQ. V was shortened by 0 bases and J by 4 bases, with 10 bases between the two germline ends. Here the CDR3 reads CASSLEGLSYGYTF. For the CDR3, the DNA is TGCGCCAGCAGCTTGGAGGGCCTGAGCTATGGCTACACCTTC.

Only one count was recorded for this clone. The chain is built from TRBV28 and TRBJ2-7, with D perhaps assigned TRBD1 or TRBD2 (5 bases each). This CDR3 is 14 amino acids long. The germline V gene encodes CDR1 MDHEN and CDR2 SYDVKM. V was trimmed by 9 bases and J by 2 bases, leaving 17 bases between them. In nucleotides, the CDR3 is TGTGCCAGTGATCAGGGTAGCGTGACCTACGAGCAGTACTTC. It yields the protein CASDQGSVTYEQYF.

The chain combines TRBV10-3 with TRBJ1-2, with D maybe TRBD1 (5 bases). V lost 7 bases and J lost 2, with 20 bases in between. The CDR3 is 16 residues long. Germline lookup yields CDR1 ENHRY and CDR2 SYGVKD. This CDR3 reads CAIKGTEGSQNYGYTF. The CDR3, as DNA: TGTGCCATCAAGGGGACTGAGGGTTCTCAGAACTATGGCTACACCTTC.

This CDR3 reads CATPVRKNIQYF. The CDR3, as DNA: TGTGCCACTCCGGTGAGGAAAAACATTCAGTACTTC. The gene calls are TRBV19 and TRBJ2-4, with D unresolved. There are 12 residues in the CDR3. Germline V CDR1 and CDR2: LNHDA, SQIVND (reference sequence). Deletions cut 10 bases from V and 4 bases from J, with 11 bases between. The whole variable domain, remainder taken from reference TRBV19 and TRBJ2-4, is DGGITQSPKYLFRKEGQNVTLSCEQNLNHDAMYWYRQDPGQGLRLIYYSQIVNDFQKGDIAEGYSVSREKKESFPLTVTSAQKNPTAFYLCATPVRKNIQYFGAGTRLSVL.